This TCR beta chain was obtained from a study of T cell clonality in common variable immunodeficiency. Findings and limits, study-wide: Shared TCRbeta clones were fewer between CVID subjects than controls. Fewer deletions and N-nucleotide insertions were reportedly seen in common variable immunodeficiency TCR beta sequences. Compared with healthy controls, CVID subjects showed increased TCRbeta clonality, mostly in about a third.

This clone was seen a handful of times. Its antigen is unidentified. The missing CDR3 end, 3 residues past where the read stops, is filled in from the germline J gene. Aged about 9 to 64 years, CVID subjects averaged approximately 38 years old. Patients and controls were mostly of Caucasian heritage. The ends were cut back, 3 bases at V and 4 bases at J, with 9 bases in the middle. There are 13 residues in the CDR3. Germline V CDR1 and CDR2: MNHNS, SASEGT. Measured with immunoSEQ multiplex PCR; TCRdb has only the in-frame clones, and not every one. This sample comprises 25,000 to 35,000 clones, none seen once only.

The sequencing sample was made of peripheral blood mononuclear cells. The receptor comes from a human donor with common variable immunodeficiency. This rearrangement joins TRBV6-1 to TRBJ2-5; D not resolved. The sequenced CDR3 bases are TGTGCCAGCAGTGACCACCCCAGAGAGACC. Encoded protein: CASSDHPRET. The entire CDR3 protein reads CASSDHPRETQYF.